Presented here are 9 T cell receptor beta chains from one specimen sequenced in a study of read filtering for tumor transcriptome and immune sequencing. This library used approximately 370 ng RNA and molecular barcoded adaptors spanning alpha/delta and beta/gamma chains. Via MiXCR, TCRdb re-called the reads, giving one row per CDR3 protein. The sample contains around 140,000 distinct CDR3 sequences, approximately 13% of which appear only once. The sample was a population of CD138-negative cells sorted from bone marrow. These receptors originate from a donor at least 40 years old with multiple myeloma.

This clonotype was seen repeatedly, ten times or more. This chain links TRBV20-1 with TRBJ1-5; maybe TRBD1 (6 bases). Looked up from germline, CDR1 is DFQATT and CDR2 is SNEGSKA (reference sequence). V lost 2 bases, J lost 2 bases, and 13 bases lay in between. This CDR3 contains 15 residues. Written as DNA, the CDR3 is TGCAGTGCTAGACGCGGACAGTATGGCAATCAGCCCCAGCATTTT. Amino acid sequence: CSARRGQYGNQPQHF.

This clonotype was counted many times. The chain links TRBV5-6 to TRBJ1-1; unclear D gene. CDR1 is SGHDT and CDR2 is YYEEEE in the germline V gene. The CDR3 has 15 residues. The V gene lost 1 base and the J gene lost 3 bases, with 13 bases spanning the gap. The CDR3 region is CASSLIFEEYTEAFF. The CDR3 coding sequence is TGTGCCAGCAGCTTGATTTTCGAAGAGTACACTGAAGCTTTCTTT.

The chain has TRBV19 and TRBJ2-5; 8 bases are shared with TRBD2. Germline V gene sequence: CDR1 LNHDA, CDR2 SQIVND (reference sequence). The CDR3 covers 17 residues. V lost 2 bases to trimming and J lost 4 bases; unmatched junction nucleotides: 12. The CDR3, as DNA: TGTGCCAGTAGTATAAGATGGCGGGAGGCCCCCCGAGAGACCCAGTACTTC. Its translation: CASSIRWREAPRETQYF.

Turning to this clonotype: Being one base from a much bigger clone, this may be a read error. The gene calls are TRBV7-6 and TRBJ2-3; 9 nucleotides agree with TRBD1. Per germline, CDR1 SGHVS and CDR2 FNYEAQ. Trimming cost V 4 bases and J 11 bases; bases outside gene matches: 10. The length of the CDR3 is 14 residues. Here the CDR3 reads CASSWTGVMSMQYF. CDR3 coding DNA: TGTGCCAGCAGCTGGACAGGGGTCATGAGTATGCAGTATTTT.

This clonotype was counted ten times or more. The chain couples TRBV9 to TRBJ2-7; D call uncertain. CDR1 and CDR2 (germline): SGDLS, YYNGEE. Trimming pared 3 bases from V and 0 bases from J, leaving 16 bases between. This CDR3 region has 16 residues. For the CDR3, the DNA is TGTGCCAGCAGCGGACACGACTTCTCCAGCTCCTACGAGCAGTACTTC. Translating it yields CASSGHDFSSSYEQYF.

Many counts were recorded for this clonotype. V gene TRBV6-1 combines with J gene TRBJ2-2; no definite D call. The length of the CDR3 is 12 residues. V gave up 10 bases and J gave up 5 bases, with 11 bases separating them. CDR1 and CDR2 (germline): MNHNS, SASEGT. CDR3 in DNA: TGTGCCACCCCCCGAAGGACCGGGGAGCTGTTTTTT. Encoded protein: CATPRRTGELFF.

This clonotype was found many times. V gene TRBV10-3 combines with J gene TRBJ2-1; 8 bases line up with TRBD2. Losses at the gene ends were 5 bases for V and 4 bases for J; bases not matched to a gene: 10. This CDR3 has 16 residues. Looked up from germline, CDR1 is ENHRY and CDR2 is SYGVKD. The CDR3 loop is CAISPSGPRQYNEQFF. The CDR3 DNA reads as TGTGCCATCAGTCCTAGCGGGCCCCGTCAATACAATGAGCAGTTCTTC.

This clonotype was recorded a few times. Relative to the germline gene, one junction end is altered; a read error may explain this. The gene calls are TRBV7-9 and TRBJ1-4; a possible D gene is TRBD1 (6 bases). The germline V gene encodes CDR1 SEHNR and CDR2 FQNEAQ (reference sequence). The CDR3 consists of 14 residues. The CDR3 here is CASSLAGQNEKRFF. The CDR3 bases are TGTGCCAGCAGCTTAGCGGGACAAAATGAAAAACGGTTTTTT.

This clonotype was found many times. The chain joins TRBV20-1 to TRBJ2-5, with a weak D call TRBD2 (6 bases). V was pared by 0 bases and J by 5 bases, with 13 bases between. The CDR3 spans 14 residues. Looked up from germline, CDR1 is DFQATT and CDR2 is SNEGSKA (reference sequence). The CDR3 bases are TGCAGTGCTAGAGAGGGGGGACCAGTGGAGACCCAGTACTTC. This sequence encodes CSAREGGPVETQYF.